This T cell receptor beta chain was recovered during a study of T cell repertoires in cytomegalovirus infection. V lost 7 bases, J lost 5 bases, and 8 bases lay in between. This CDR3 spans 11 amino acids. Germline V lookup: CDR1 SEHNR, CDR2 FQNEAQ (reference sequence). Many counts were recorded for this clonotype. Its antigen remains unidentified. Study results and limitations: Dominating the ex vivo response were HLA-C-restricted CMV-specific TCR beta clonotypes.

TCRdb passed the reads through MiXCR, listing each CDR3 protein once. The profile covers more than 75,000 distinct CDR3 sequences, with 3.7% appearing a single time and approximately 5% taken by the ten largest. This rearrangement joins TRBV7-9 to TRBJ1-1, with a tentative D call TRBD1 (5 bases). The TCR sequence derives from a human donor in good health (CMV status not recorded). Some clones in this sample may be carry-over from other donors' samples. Input material: PBMCs. This CDR3 reads CASTQGTEAFF. The CDR3, as DNA: TGTGCCAGCACCCAGGGAACTGAAGCTTTCTTT.